This T cell receptor (beta chain) was obtained from a study of lymphopenia after photon versus proton radiotherapy. Only in-frame clones appear in the TCRdb table, and some are missing; sequencing was by immunoSEQ multiplex PCR. This sample has tens of thousands of clones, with 70% to 85% found just once. Study-level results: Only patients who died were analyzed for survival; proton advantage is unproven. After lymphocyte nadir, photon-treated repertoires showed oligoclonal expansion, especially CD8+ Temra. Larger post-nadir TCR diversity loss correlated inversely with survival in deceased patients. Under photons, naive T cells and diversity fell while effector/memory populations rose.

Germline CDR1 and CDR2: MNHEY and SVGAGI. This CDR3 has 13 amino acids. V lost 0 bases, J lost 1 base, and 3 bases lay in between. A note on this clone: The antigen remains undetermined.

The sequence was collected from a man aged 55 to 70 with pancreatic cancer. The chain joins TRBV6-5 to TRBJ1-1, with unresolved D. The sample consisted of peripheral blood, taken from a patient treated with proton-based radiotherapy. The CDR3 spells CASSYSTNTEAFF. CDR3 nucleotides: TGTGCCAGCAGTTACTCGACGAACACTGAAGCTTTCTTT.